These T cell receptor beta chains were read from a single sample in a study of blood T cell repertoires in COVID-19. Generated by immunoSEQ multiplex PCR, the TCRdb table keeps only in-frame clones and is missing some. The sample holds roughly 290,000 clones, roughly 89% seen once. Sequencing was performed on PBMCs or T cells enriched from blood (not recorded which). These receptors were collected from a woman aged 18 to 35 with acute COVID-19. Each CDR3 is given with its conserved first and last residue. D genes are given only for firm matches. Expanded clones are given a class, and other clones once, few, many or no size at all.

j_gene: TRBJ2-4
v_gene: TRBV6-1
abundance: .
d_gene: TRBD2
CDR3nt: TGTGCCAGCAGGGAACGGGGGGGAGGGGCCCAAAACATTCAGTACTTC
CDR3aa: CASRERGGGAQNIQYF

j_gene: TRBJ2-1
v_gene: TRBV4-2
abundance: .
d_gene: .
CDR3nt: TGTGCCAGCAGCCCCATAGCGGAGGACAATGAGCAGTTCTTC
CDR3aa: CASSPIAEDNEQFF

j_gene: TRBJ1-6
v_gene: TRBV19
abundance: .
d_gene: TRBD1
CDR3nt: TGTGCCAGTAGTCCACGACAGGGACGTTCACCCCTCCACTTT
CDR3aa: CASSPRQGRSPLHF

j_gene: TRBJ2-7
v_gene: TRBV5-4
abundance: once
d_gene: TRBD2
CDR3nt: TGTGCCAGCAGCTTGGAGTTTCGGGAGGGCCGGAACGAGCAGTACTTC
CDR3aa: CASSLEFREGRNEQYF

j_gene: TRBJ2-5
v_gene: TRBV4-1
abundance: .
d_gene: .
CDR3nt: TGCGCCAGCAGCCAAGGACTGATGGAGACCCAGTACTTC
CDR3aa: CASSQGLMETQYF

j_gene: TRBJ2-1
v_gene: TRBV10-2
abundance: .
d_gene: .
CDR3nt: TGCGCCAGCAGACTAGCCGGTTCCTACAATGAGCAGTTCTTC
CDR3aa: CASRLAGSYNEQFF

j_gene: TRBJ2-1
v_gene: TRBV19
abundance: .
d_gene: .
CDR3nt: TGTGCCAGTAGTCCGCGGAGGGACGCCTCAAACAATGAGCAGTTCTTC
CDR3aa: CASSPRRDASNNEQFF

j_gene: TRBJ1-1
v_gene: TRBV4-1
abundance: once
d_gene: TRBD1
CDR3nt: TGCGCCAGCAGCCAAGTGGGGACAGGGTCTAACACTGAAGCTTTCTTT
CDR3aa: CASSQVGTGSNTEAFF

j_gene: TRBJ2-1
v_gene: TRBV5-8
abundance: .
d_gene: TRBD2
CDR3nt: TGTGCCAGCAGACTCCCGGGACTAGCGGGAGGGCCGCTAGGCAATGAGCAGTTCTTC
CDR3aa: CASRLPGLAGGPLGNEQFF

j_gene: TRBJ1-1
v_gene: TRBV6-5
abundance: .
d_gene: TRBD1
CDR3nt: TGTGCCAGCAGTTACTCGACAGGGGCCAAGTACGAAGCTTTCTTT
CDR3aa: CASSYSTGAKYEAFF

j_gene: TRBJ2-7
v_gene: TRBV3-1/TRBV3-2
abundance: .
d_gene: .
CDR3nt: TGTGCCAGCAGCCTTAGGGGCGCGTACGAGCAGTACTTC
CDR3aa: CASSLRGAYEQYF

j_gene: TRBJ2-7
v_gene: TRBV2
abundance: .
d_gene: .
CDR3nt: TGTGCCAGCAGTGAAGACAGAGCCTACGAGCAGTACTTC
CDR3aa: CASSEDRAYEQYF

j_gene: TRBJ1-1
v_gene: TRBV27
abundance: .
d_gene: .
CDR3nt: TGTGCCAGCAGTTTGGTACCCAGGGTCGGAGCTTTCTTT
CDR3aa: CASSLVPRVGAFF

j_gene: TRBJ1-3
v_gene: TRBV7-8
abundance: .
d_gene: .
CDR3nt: TGTGCCAGCAGCACGCGGCTGGCCGGAAACACCATATATTTT
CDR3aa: CASSTRLAGNTIYF

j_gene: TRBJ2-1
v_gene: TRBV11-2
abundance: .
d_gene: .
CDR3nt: TGTGCCAGCAGCTTAGATCCACGGGAGACCTACAATGAGCAGTTCTTC
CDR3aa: CASSLDPRETYNEQFF

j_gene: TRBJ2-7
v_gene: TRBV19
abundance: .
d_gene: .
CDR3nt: TGTGCCAGTAGTGTGTCCGACAGTAGCGAGCAGTACTTC
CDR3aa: CASSVSDSSEQYF

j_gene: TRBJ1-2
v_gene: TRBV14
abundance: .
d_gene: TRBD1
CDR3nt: TGTGCCAGCAGCGAGGGACAGGGGGACTATGGCTACACCTTC
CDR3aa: CASSEGQGDYGYTF

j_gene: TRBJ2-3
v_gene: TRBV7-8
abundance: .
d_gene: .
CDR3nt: TGTGCCAGCAGCCGAGCCGGGACCGGGGGAGGTACGCAGTATTTT
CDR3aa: CASSRAGTGGGTQYF

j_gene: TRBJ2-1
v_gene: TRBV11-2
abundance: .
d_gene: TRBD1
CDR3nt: TGTGCCAGCAGCTTAGGTCAGGGGGCGCGCATCGGTGAGCAGTTCTTC
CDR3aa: CASSLGQGARIGEQFF

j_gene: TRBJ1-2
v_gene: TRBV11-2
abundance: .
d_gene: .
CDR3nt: TGTGCCAGCAGCTCGACAGAAGGCTACACCTTC
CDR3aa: CASSSTEGYTF

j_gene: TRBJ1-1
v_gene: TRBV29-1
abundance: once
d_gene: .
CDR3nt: TGCAGCGTTGAAGAGCTCGGTTCGAACACTGAAGCTTTCTTT
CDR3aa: CSVEELGSNTEAFF

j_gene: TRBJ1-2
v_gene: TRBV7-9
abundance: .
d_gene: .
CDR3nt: TGTGCCAGCAGCTTAGACAATTATGGCTACACCTTC
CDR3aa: CASSLDNYGYTF

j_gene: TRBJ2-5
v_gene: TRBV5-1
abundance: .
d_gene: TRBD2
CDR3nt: TGCGCCAGCAGCCCCCTGGGGAGCGGGAGAGGAGAGACCCAGTACTTC
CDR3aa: CASSPLGSGRGETQYF

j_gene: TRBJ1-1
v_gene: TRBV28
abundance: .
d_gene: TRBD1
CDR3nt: TGTGCCAGCAGTTTGTTGGGACAGGGGAACACTGAAGCTTTCTTT
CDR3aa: CASSLLGQGNTEAFF

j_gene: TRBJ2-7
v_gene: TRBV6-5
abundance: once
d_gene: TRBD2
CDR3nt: TGTGCCAGCAGGCCGGGACTAGCAAGATACGAGCAGTACTTC
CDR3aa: CASRPGLARYEQYF

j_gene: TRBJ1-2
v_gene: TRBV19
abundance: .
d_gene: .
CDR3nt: TGTGCCAGCCCCCAGTCGGCAGGGTTGAACTATGGCTACACCTTC
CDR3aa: CASPQSAGLNYGYTF

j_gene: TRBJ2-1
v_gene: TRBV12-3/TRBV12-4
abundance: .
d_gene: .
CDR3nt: TGTGCCAGCAGTTTACAGCGGGATGAGCAGTTCTTC
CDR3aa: CASSLQRDEQFF

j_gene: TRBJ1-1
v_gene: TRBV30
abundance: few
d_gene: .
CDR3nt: TGTGCCTGGAGTGGGCAGGGTTACACTGAAGCTTTCTTT
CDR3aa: CAWSGQGYTEAFF

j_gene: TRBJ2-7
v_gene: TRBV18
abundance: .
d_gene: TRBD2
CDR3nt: TGTGCCAGCTCACTTAGCGGGAGCCTCTACGAGCAGTACTTC
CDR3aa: CASSLSGSLYEQYF

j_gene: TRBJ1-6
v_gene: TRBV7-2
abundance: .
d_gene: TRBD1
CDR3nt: TGTGCCAGCAGCCGGGAGAGGGGGCGACGTAATTCACCCCTCCACTTT
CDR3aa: CASSRERGRRNSPLHF

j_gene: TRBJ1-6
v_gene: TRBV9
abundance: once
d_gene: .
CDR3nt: TGTGCCAGCAGCGTCCGGCCCGGGGGTAATTCACCCCTCCACTTT
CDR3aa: CASSVRPGGNSPLHF

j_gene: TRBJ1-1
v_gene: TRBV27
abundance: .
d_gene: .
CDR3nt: TGTGCCAGCAGCCCAAAGAGCAGGGCTGAAGCTTTCTTT
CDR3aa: CASSPKSRAEAFF

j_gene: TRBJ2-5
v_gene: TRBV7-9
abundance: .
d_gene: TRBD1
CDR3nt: TGTGCCAGCAGCGCCGGACAGGGGGTCTCTCAAGAGACCCAGTACTTC
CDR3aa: CASSAGQGVSQETQYF

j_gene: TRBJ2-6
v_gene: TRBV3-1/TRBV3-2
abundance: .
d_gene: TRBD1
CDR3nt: TGTGCCAGCAGCACCGTAGACAGGGGAAGTTCTGGGGCCAACGTCCTGACTTTC
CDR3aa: CASSTVDRGSSGANVLTF

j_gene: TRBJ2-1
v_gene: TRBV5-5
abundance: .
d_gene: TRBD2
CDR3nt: TGTGCCAGCAGGGAGACTAGCGGGAGTTATGAGCAGTTCTTC
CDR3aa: CASRETSGSYEQFF

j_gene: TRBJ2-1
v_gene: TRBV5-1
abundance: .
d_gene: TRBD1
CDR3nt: TGCGCCAGCAGCTTGGGACAGGGTCGAAATGAGCAGTTCTTC
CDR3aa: CASSLGQGRNEQFF

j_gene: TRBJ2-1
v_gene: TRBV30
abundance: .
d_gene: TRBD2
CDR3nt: TGTGCCTGGAGTGTGCGGGAGCGGCAGTTCTTC
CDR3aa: CAWSVRERQFF

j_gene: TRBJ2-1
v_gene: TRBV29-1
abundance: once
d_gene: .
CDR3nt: TGCAGCGTCAATACTCTTACTAGCTCTGAGCAGTTCTTC
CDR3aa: CSVNTLTSSEQFF

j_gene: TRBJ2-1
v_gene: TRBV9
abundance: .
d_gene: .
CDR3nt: TGTGCCAGCAGCGTAGAATTCAACAATGAGCAGTTCTTC
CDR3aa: CASSVEFNNEQFF

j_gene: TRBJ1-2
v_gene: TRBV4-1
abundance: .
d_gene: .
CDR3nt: TGCGCCAGCAGCCGCACGGGAGAAGTCGGAGGTTATGGCTACACCTTC
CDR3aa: CASSRTGEVGGYGYTF

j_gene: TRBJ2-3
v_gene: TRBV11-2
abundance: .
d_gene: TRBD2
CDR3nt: TGTGCCAGCAGCATCGACGAGCGGGATACAGATACGCAGTATTTT
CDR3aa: CASSIDERDTDTQYF

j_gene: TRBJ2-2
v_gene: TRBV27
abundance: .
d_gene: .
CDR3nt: TGTGCCAGCAGTTTAGGGGCCCGCACCGGGGAGCTGTTTTTT
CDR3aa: CASSLGARTGELFF

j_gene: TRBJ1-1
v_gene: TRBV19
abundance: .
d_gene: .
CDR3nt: TGTGCCAGTAGTATAGATCTGATCTCGGGTGCAAACACTGAAGCTTTCTTT
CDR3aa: CASSIDLISGANTEAFF

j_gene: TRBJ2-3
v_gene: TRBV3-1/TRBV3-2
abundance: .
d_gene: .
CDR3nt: TGTGCCAGCAGCCAACAAGGGAGAGCTTGGGGCACAGATACGCAGTATTTT
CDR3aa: CASSQQGRAWGTDTQYF

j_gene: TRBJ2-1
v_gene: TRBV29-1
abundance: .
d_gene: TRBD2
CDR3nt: TGCAGCGTTGGGTCGCAAGCGGGAGGGCCGTATGAGCAGTTCTTC
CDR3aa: CSVGSQAGGPYEQFF

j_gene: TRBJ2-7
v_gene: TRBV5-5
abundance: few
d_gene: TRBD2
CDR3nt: TGTGCCAGCAGCCGGGGACTAGCGGGAACATACGAGCAGTACTTC
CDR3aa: CASSRGLAGTYEQYF

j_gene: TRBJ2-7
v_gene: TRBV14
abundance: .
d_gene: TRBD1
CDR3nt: TGTGCCAGCAGCCCTTTACGGACAGGGCCCACCTACGAGCAGTACTTC
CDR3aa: CASSPLRTGPTYEQYF

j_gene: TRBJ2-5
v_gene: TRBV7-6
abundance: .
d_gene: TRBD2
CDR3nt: TGTGCCAGCAGCTTTCAGACGGGACTAGCGGGAGAGACCCAGTACTTC
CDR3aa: CASSFQTGLAGETQYF

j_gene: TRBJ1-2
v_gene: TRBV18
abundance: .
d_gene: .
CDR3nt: TGTGCCAGCTCACCACTGGAGTTATGGGGCTACACCTTC
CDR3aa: CASSPLELWGYTF

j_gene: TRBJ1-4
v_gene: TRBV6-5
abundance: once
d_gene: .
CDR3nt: TGTGCCAGCAGCCCCTCCGGGGGGAATGAAAAACTGTTTTTT
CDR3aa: CASSPSGGNEKLFF

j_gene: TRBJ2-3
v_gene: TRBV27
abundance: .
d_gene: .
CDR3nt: TGTGCCAGCAGTTTAAAACGGGGGATCCACACAGATACGCAGTATTTT
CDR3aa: CASSLKRGIHTDTQYF

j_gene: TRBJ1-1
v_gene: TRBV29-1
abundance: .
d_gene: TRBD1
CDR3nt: TGCAGCGTTAATTGGAAGGGGGCTGACACTGAAGCTTTCTTT
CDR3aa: CSVNWKGADTEAFF

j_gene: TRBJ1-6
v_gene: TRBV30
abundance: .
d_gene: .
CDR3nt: TGTGCCTGGAAGGCGGCAAGCTCCTATAATTCACCCCTCCACTTT
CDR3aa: CAWKAASSYNSPLHF

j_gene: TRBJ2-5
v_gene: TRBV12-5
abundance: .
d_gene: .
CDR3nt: TGTGCTAGTGGTTTGGGGGCGGGGCCCTTAGTGGAGACCCAGTACTTC
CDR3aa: CASGLGAGPLVETQYF

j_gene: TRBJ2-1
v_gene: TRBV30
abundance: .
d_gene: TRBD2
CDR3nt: TGTGCCTGGAGCCCCGGTTGGGAGGGTAACAATGAGCAGTTCTTC
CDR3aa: CAWSPGWEGNNEQFF